This TCR beta chain was recovered during a study of blood T cells in healthy people across ages. The CDR3 totals 16 residues. Per the germline V gene, CDR1 is DFQATT and CDR2 is SNEGSKA (reference sequence). V lost 3 bases and J 10 bases, leaving 25 bases between the germline ends. This clonotype was detected only a few times. Through a sample-barcoded 5' primer and a J-beta primer mix, a second PCR was run for roughly 7 to 12 cycles. Each cDNA molecule carried a tag from a template-switch adaptor that contained 12 random nucleotides. MiXCR, applied by TCRdb to the 5' RACE reads, yields one record per CDR3 protein. The data show over a million distinct CDR3 sequences, with roughly 40% seen just once and 7.9% held by the top ten.

Sequenced: blood. The V call is TRBV20-1, the J call TRBJ2-1; possibly TRBD2 for D (6 bases). The source of this sequence is a woman under 30 in good health. The chain's CDR3 is CSASNPRDSDPREQFF. CDR3 coding DNA: TGCAGTGCTAGCAACCCGCGGGACTCTGACCCTAGGGAGCAGTTCTTC.